The 27 T cell receptor beta chains listed next were all sequenced from one sample in a study of blood T cell repertoires in COVID-19. Clones were read by immunoSEQ multiplex PCR, and TCRdb kept only the in-frame ones, dropping some. The sample holds approximately 300,000 clones; around 90% are singletons and the top ten take roughly 2.4%. Source material: peripheral blood. These receptors were obtained from a woman aged 50 to 60 who had recovered from COVID-19.

The chain employs TRBV4-3 and TRBJ1-5; 7 nucleotides match TRBD1. The germline CDR1 and CDR2 sequences are LGHNA and YSLEER. The junction had 4 bases not matched to a gene; V was cut back by 2 bases and J by 6 bases. CDR3 length: 14 amino acids. The CDR3 region is CASSQTTGTQPQHF. In DNA form, the CDR3 reads TGCGCCAGCAGCCAAACGACAGGGACTCAGCCCCAGCATTTT.

This CDR3 reads CASGLAGVTDTQYF. CDR3 DNA: TGTGCCAGCGGATTAGCGGGAGTCACAGATACGCAGTATTTT. The J gene is TRBJ2-3, the V gene TRBV2, with 9 bases fitting TRBD2. The CDR3 totals 14 residues. Germline assignment: CDR1 SNHLY and CDR2 FYNNEI. With V trimmed by 8 bases and J by 2 bases, 5 bases remained unmatched. Complete variable domain (other parts from reference TRBV2 and TRBJ2-3): EPEVTQTPSHQVTQMGQEVILRCVPISNHLYFYWYRQILGQKVEFLVSFYNNEISEKSEIFDDQFSVERPDGSNFTLKIRSTKLEDSAMYFCASGLAGVTDTQYFGPGTRLTVL.

This chain uses TRBV10-3 with TRBJ2-1, with 11 positions matching TRBD2. CDR3 length: 17 residues. Germline V lookup: CDR1 ENHRY, CDR2 SYGVKD. The ends lost 3 bases at V and 7 bases at J; junction bases unmatched: 11. For the CDR3, the DNA is TGTGCCATCAGTGACTTTCACTCGGGACTAGCGGATAATGAGCAGTTCTTC. It is translated as CAISDFHSGLADNEQFF.

This clone was seen only a few times. The chain combines TRBV28 with TRBJ2-1, with 7 bases matching TRBD2. Germline-derived CDR1 and CDR2 are MDHEN and SYDVKM. The CDR3 spans 13 residues. Trimming took 4 bases from V and 3 from J; bases not matched to a gene: 0. The CDR3 region has the DNA TGTGCCAGCAGTTGGGACTACTACAATGAGCAGTTCTTC. Its protein product is CASSWDYYNEQFF.

The gene calls are TRBV28 and TRBJ2-1, with 12 bases matching TRBD2. The junction had 9 bases not matched to a gene; V was cut back by 6 bases and J by 3 bases. CDR3 length: 17 residues. Germline lookup yields CDR1 MDHEN and CDR2 SYDVKM. This chain's CDR3 is CASRSPSGRGNYNEQFF. DNA for the CDR3: TGTGCCAGCAGGTCCCCTAGCGGGAGGGGTAACTACAATGAGCAGTTCTTC. The entire variable domain, with the rest obtained from reference TRBV28 and TRBJ2-1, is as follows: DVKVTQSSRYLVKRTGEKVFLECVQDMDHENMFWYRQDPGLGLRLIYFSYDVKMKEKGDIPEGYSVSREKKERFSLILESASTNQTSMYLCASRSPSGRGNYNEQFFGPGTRLTVL.

The J gene is TRBJ1-2, the V gene TRBV7-2; TRBD1 matches 7 bases. Germline V gene data show CDR1 as SGHTA and CDR2 as FQGNSA. The CDR3 covers 15 residues. V dropped 3 bases and J dropped 4; count of bases not matched to a gene: 8. For the CDR3, the DNA is TGTGCCAGCAGCTTTACGACAGGGACAACCTATGGCTACACCTTC. The encoded protein is CASSFTTGTTYGYTF. Complete variable domain (other parts from reference TRBV7-2 and TRBJ1-2): GAGVSQSPSNKVTEKGKDVELRCDPISGHTALYWYRQSLGQGLEFLIYFQGNSAPDKSGLPSDRFSAERTGGSVSTLTIQRTQQEDSAVYLCASSFTTGTTYGYTFGSGTRLTVV.

This clone was seen just once. The rearrangement uses TRBV5-1 and TRBJ1-1; D not certain. In germline, CDR1 is SGHRS, CDR2 YFSETQ. Trimming took off 4 bases at V and 2 bases at J, with 6 bases between the two ends. The CDR3 spans 12 residues. CDR3 protein: CASSRQNTEAFF. CDR3 DNA: TGCGCCAGCAGCCGACAAAACACTGAAGCTTTCTTT.

This clone occurred a few times. The chain couples TRBV6-5 to TRBJ1-1; D not resolved. The CDR3 length is 11 residues. With 7 bases removed from V and 11 bases from J, the gap between germline ends came to 14 bases. Germline values: CDR1 MNHEY, CDR2 SVGAGI. CDR3 coding DNA: TGTGCCAGCACTCGCGGGCAGGCTGCTTTCTTT. Protein sequence: CASTRGQAAFF.

The chain recombines TRBV5-1 with TRBJ2-1; TRBD2 matches at 7 bases. With V trimmed by 5 bases and J by 7 bases, 3 bases remained unmatched. The CDR3 covers 12 residues. Germline CDR1 reads SGHRS; CDR2 reads YFSETQ. Here the CDR3 DNA reads TGCGCCAGCAGAATCGGGGGGAATGAGCAGTTCTTC. Translated, it gives CASRIGGNEQFF.

This clone was found once. The V and J genes are TRBV9 and TRBJ2-4; 9 bases map to TRBD1. CDR1 is SGDLS, CDR2 YYNGEE, per germline. CDR3 size: 18 residues. V lost 0 bases and J lost 4; bases outside the gene matches: 11. The CDR3 bases are TGTGCCAGCAGCGTAGGGTCGGGACAGGGTAATATGAAAAACATTCAGTACTTC. This sequence encodes CASSVGSGQGNMKNIQYF.

The chain carries TRBV27 and TRBJ2-7, with 8 bases aligning to TRBD2. Unmatched junction bases numbered 17, after V lost 3 bases and J lost 4 bases. Germline V gene data show CDR1 as MNHEY and CDR2 as SMNVEV (reference sequence). The CDR3 spans 18 residues. CDR3 sequence reads: CASSLTRGTGTRDYEQYF. Here the CDR3 DNA reads TGTGCCAGCAGTTTGACCAGGGGCACCGGGACTAGAGATTACGAGCAGTACTTC.

The chain is built from TRBV15 and TRBJ2-7; 9 bases are shared with TRBD1. Per the germline V gene, CDR1 is LNHNV and CDR2 is YYDKDF (reference sequence). The junction had 7 bases not matched to a gene; V was cut back by 2 bases and J by 5 bases. The CDR3 extends over 15 amino acids. The CDR3 nucleotides read TGTGCCACCAGCAGACTTGACAGGGGGTTCGACGAGCAGTACTTC. Protein product: CATSRLDRGFDEQYF.

The rearrangement joins TRBV2 to TRBJ2-1, with a tentative D call TRBD1 (6 bases). The CDR3 runs 14 residues. Between the trimmed V and J ends, which lost 2 bases and 9 bases, there was a span of 14 bases. The germline CDR1 and CDR2 sequences are SNHLY and FYNNEI. CDR3 DNA sequence: TGTGCCAGCAGTGAACAGGGGTCATACGGTGAGCAGTTCTTC. Translated, it gives CASSEQGSYGEQFF. Using reference TRBV2 and TRBJ2-1 for the parts outside the CDR3, the full variable domain is EPEVTQTPSHQVTQMGQEVILRCVPISNHLYFYWYRQILGQKVEFLVSFYNNEISEKSEIFDDQFSVERPDGSNFTLKIRSTKLEDSAMYFCASSEQGSYGEQFFGPGTRLTVL.

The chain joins TRBV2 to TRBJ2-7; 8 nucleotides match TRBD1. V was clipped by 6 bases and J by 4 bases; unmatched bases: 5. Germline-derived CDR1 and CDR2 are SNHLY and FYNNEI. This CDR3 is 13 amino acids long. The CDR3, as DNA: TGTGCCAGCAGGACAGGGGTGGGTTACGAGCAGTACTTC. As protein: CASRTGVGYEQYF.

The V call is TRBV28, the J call TRBJ2-7; TRBD2 might be the D (6 bases). The CDR3 is made up of 15 amino acids. V lost 7 bases, J lost 12 bases, and 28 bases lay in between. Germline assignment: CDR1 MDHEN and CDR2 SYDVKM. The CDR3 loop reads CASKPMASGGNKAYF. CDR3 sequence (DNA): TGTGCCAGCAAACCTATGGCGTCTGGAGGGAATAAGGCGTACTTC.

The chain has TRBV6-6 and TRBJ2-1, with TRBD2 matching 9 bases. The ends lost 9 bases at V and 6 bases at J; junction bases unmatched: 12. Germline V lookup: CDR1 MNHNY, CDR2 SVGAGI (reference sequence). The CDR3 runs 15 residues. CDR3 residues: CASQKGSGGSNEQFF. CDR3 nucleotide sequence: TGTGCCAGTCAAAAGGGCAGCGGGGGGAGCAATGAGCAGTTCTTC.

The V and J genes are TRBV19 and TRBJ2-7, with 9 positions matching TRBD1. The V segment lost 0 bases and the J segment 5 bases; nucleotides outside the gene matches: 14. The germline V gene encodes CDR1 LNHDA and CDR2 SQIVND (reference sequence). CDR3 length equals 18 residues. The CDR3 protein is CASSIEGGVGTGYHEQYF. Here the CDR3 DNA reads TGTGCCAGTAGTATAGAGGGCGGCGTAGGGACAGGGTACCACGAGCAGTACTTC.

The V gene is TRBV5-1, the J gene TRBJ2-7; 7 nucleotides line up with TRBD1. V shed 6 bases, J shed 7 bases, and the junction held 13 bases outside the gene matches. Germline V gene data show CDR1 as SGHRS and CDR2 as YFSETQ. The CDR3 has 14 residues. The CDR3 bases are TGCGCCAGCACCTTCCCGGACAGGCCTAGTGAGCAGTACTTC. Its translation: CASTFPDRPSEQYF. Together with reference TRBV5-1 and TRBJ2-7, the CDR3 gives the full variable domain: KAGVTQTPRYLIKTRGQQVTLSCSPISGHRSVSWYQQTPGQGLQFLFEYFSETQRNKGNFPGRFSGRQFSNSRSEMNVSTLELGDSALYLCASTFPDRPSEQYFGPGTRLTVT.

V gene TRBV6-6 combines with J gene TRBJ1-2, with unresolved D. CDR3 length: 15 residues. In germline, CDR1 is MNHNY, CDR2 SVGAGI (reference sequence). V lost 7 bases, J lost 3 bases, and 18 bases lay in between. The CDR3 region is CASTKGGVGDYGYTF. Written as DNA, the CDR3 is TGTGCCAGCACAAAAGGCGGGGTGGGCGACTATGGCTACACCTTC.

The rearrangement uses TRBV3-1 (or the pseudogene TRBV3-2) and TRBJ1-5; 10 bases are shared with TRBD1. The CDR3 totals 16 residues. Trimming took 0 bases from V and 6 from J; bases not matched to a gene: 5. Germline lookup yields CDR1 LGHDT and CDR2 YNNKEL (reference sequence). CDR3: CASSQDVGQGGQPQHF. CDR3 DNA sequence: TGTGCCAGCAGCCAAGACGTCGGACAGGGGGGTCAGCCCCAGCATTTT.

The rearrangement joins TRBV7-2 to TRBJ2-1; 7 bases are shared with TRBD2. Germline V gene data show CDR1 as SGHTA and CDR2 as FQGNSA. The CDR3 spans 12 residues. The junction had 10 bases not matched to a gene; V was cut back by 4 bases and J by 16 bases. CDR3 coding DNA: TGTGCCAGCAGCTCGACTAGCTCGAGGGTCTTCTTC. Encoded protein: CASSSTSSRVFF.

The chain employs TRBV9 and TRBJ2-3; TRBD2 matches at 7 bases. The CDR3 spans 15 residues. The germline V gene encodes CDR1 SGDLS and CDR2 YYNGEE. With 0 bases clipped from V and 3 bases from J, the junction kept 4 bases outside the gene matches. CDR3 nucleotide sequence: TGTGCCAGCAGCGTAGAAGGAGCGGGGACAGATACGCAGTATTTT. Residues: CASSVEGAGTDTQYF.

The chain joins TRBV9 to TRBJ2-7; D is unresolved. V gave up 0 bases and J gave up 1 base, with 11 bases separating them. The CDR3 has 15 residues. CDR1 and CDR2 (germline): SGDLS, YYNGEE. The chain's CDR3 is CASSVGSRVSYEQYF. CDR3 coding DNA: TGTGCCAGCAGCGTAGGCTCTCGGGTGTCCTACGAGCAGTACTTC.

This rearrangement joins TRBV5-1 to TRBJ2-7, with D possibly TRBD1 on 6 matching bases. Germline V gene sequence: CDR1 SGHRS, CDR2 YFSETQ. The CDR3 is 14 amino acids. Trimming took off 4 bases at V and 2 bases at J, with 13 bases between the two ends. CDR3 coding DNA: TGCGCCAGCAGCCCCCAGGGGACCCCCTACGAGCAGTACTTC. It codes for CASSPQGTPYEQYF.

The rearrangement links TRBV20-1 to TRBJ2-5, with D possibly matching TRBD2 (5 bases). Germline V gene sequence: CDR1 DFQATT, CDR2 SNEGSKA (reference sequence). CDR3 length: 11 amino acids. Trimming took 5 bases from V and 2 from J, leaving 6 bases between them. This CDR3 reads CSAWRQETQYF. CDR3 coding DNA: TGCAGTGCTTGGAGGCAAGAGACCCAGTACTTC.

This clone was detected once. The chain combines TRBV5-6 with TRBJ2-7; D may be TRBD2 (6 bases). The CDR3 contains 14 residues. Germline V lookup: CDR1 SGHDT, CDR2 YYEEEE. Trimming left V 2 bases short and J 4 bases short, with 13 bases between. The CDR3 bases are TGTGCCAGCAGCTTCGTCGGGAGAGAGTACGAGCAGTACTTC. Its translation: CASSFVGREYEQYF.

The chain combines TRBV5-6 with TRBJ2-5, with 9 bases lining up with TRBD2. The CDR3 is made up of 15 amino acids. J lost 0 bases, V lost 4 bases, and 4 bases had no gene match. The germline V gene encodes CDR1 SGHDT and CDR2 YYEEEE. The CDR3 DNA is TGTGCCAGCAGCCCGGCTAGCGGGGACCAAGAGACCCAGTACTTC. It codes for CASSPASGDQETQYF.